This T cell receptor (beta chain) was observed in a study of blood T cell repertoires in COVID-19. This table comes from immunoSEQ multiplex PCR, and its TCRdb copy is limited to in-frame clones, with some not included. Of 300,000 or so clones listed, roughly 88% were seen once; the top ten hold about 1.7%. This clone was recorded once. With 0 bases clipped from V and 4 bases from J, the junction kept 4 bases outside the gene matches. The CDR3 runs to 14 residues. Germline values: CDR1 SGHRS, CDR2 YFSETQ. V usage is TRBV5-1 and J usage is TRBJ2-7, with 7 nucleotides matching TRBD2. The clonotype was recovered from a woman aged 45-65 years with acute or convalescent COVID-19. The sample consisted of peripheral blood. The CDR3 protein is CASSLVGRSYEQYF. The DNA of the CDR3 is TGCGCCAGCAGCTTGGTCGGGAGGAGTTACGAGCAGTACTTC.